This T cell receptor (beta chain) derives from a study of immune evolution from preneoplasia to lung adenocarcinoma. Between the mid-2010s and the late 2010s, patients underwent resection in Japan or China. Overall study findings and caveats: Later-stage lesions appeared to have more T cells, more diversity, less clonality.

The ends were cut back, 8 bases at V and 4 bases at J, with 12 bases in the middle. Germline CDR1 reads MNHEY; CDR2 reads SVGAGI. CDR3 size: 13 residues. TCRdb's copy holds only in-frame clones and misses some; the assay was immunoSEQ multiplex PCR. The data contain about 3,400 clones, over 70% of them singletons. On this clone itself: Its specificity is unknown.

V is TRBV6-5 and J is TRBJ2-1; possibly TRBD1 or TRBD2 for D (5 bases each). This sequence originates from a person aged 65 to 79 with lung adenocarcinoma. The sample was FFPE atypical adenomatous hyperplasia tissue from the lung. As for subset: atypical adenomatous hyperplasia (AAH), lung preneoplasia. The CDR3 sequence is CASRVGPYNEQFF. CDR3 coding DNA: TGTGCCAGCCGGGTGGGACCGTACAATGAGCAGTTCTTC.